This TCR beta chain derives from a study of T-cell memory formation after mild COVID-19. Study findings and constraints: CD4+ bias marked clones expanding day 15 to 37, unlike balanced contracting clones. The study detected some responding clones in pre-infection memory, suggesting cross-reactive memory joined.

This clonotype was recorded a few times. Its antigen is not identified. Trimming left V 6 bases short and J 6 bases short, with 14 bases between. The germline gives CDR1 MNHNS, CDR2 SASEGT. The CDR3 has 13 amino acids. TCRdb called the 5' RACE reads again in MiXCR, with one record for every CDR3 protein. The table records hundreds of thousands of distinct CDR3 sequences, less than 25% of them present only once. What was sequenced was PBMCs or a T cell subset sorted from them (not recorded which). The receptor comes from an adult woman who had mild COVID-19 (a few samples of this study predate the infection). Cell type and time point are not known. The chain couples TRBV6-1 to TRBJ1-1; D is undetermined. The CDR3 region is CASSVGSGSEAFF. CDR3 sequence (DNA): TGTGCCAGCAGCGTGGGGAGTGGTTCTGAAGCTTTCTTT.